The 24 T cell receptor beta chains in this list originate from one sample, sequenced in a study of shared T cell receptors in the human thymus. The assay was immunoSEQ multiplex PCR, and TCRdb's table has in-frame clones only and misses some. Altogether about 660,000 clones are present, around nine tenths being singletons, with the ten largest covering about 0.01%. These records were also assigned to another study, of human thymus T cells.

Sequencing was carried out using thymocytes. These TCRs come from a boy less than two years old with a congenital heart defect.

The chain links TRBV30 to TRBJ2-5; TRBD2 matches at 9 bases. This CDR3 has 15 amino acids. CDR1 and CDR2 (germline): GTSNPN, SVGIG (reference sequence). Losses at the gene ends were 1 base for V and 3 bases for J; bases not matched to a gene: 6. This CDR3 is CAWSGGRDTKETQYF. The CDR3 DNA follows: TGTGCCTGGAGTGGCGGGAGGGACACCAAAGAGACCCAGTACTTC.

Points on this clone: Other DNA sequences within the sample encode an identical CDR3. The V and J genes are TRBV5-4 and TRBJ2-1, with 14 bases that match TRBD2. CDR1 is SGHNT and CDR2 is YYREEE in the germline V gene (reference sequence). V lost 0 bases and J lost 2; bases outside the gene matches: 1. This CDR3 has 17 residues. The CDR3 here is CASSLGLAGGPYNEQFF. For the CDR3, the DNA is TGTGCCAGCAGCTTGGGACTAGCGGGAGGGCCCTACAATGAGCAGTTCTTC.

V gene TRBV18 combines with J gene TRBJ1-3; 12 bases align to TRBD1. The CDR3 extends over 20 amino acids. Germline V gene sequence: CDR1 KGHSH, CDR2 LQKENI. Trimming cost V 1 base and J 0 bases; bases outside gene matches: 10. This CDR3 reads CASSPRVGQGARISGNTIYF. CDR3 sequence (DNA): TGTGCCAGCTCACCACGGGTGGGACAGGGGGCCCGGATCTCTGGAAACACCATATATTTT.

V usage is TRBV6-1 and J usage is TRBJ2-1; 11 nucleotides line up with TRBD1. Germline V gene lookup returns CDR1 MNHNS and CDR2 SASEGT. After removal of 7 bases from V and 8 bases from J, the junction contained 10 bases not matched to a gene. The CDR3 runs to 15 residues. The chain's CDR3 is CASTAGQGGLDEQFF. CDR3 coding DNA: TGTGCCAGCACCGCGGGACAGGGGGGTTTGGATGAGCAGTTCTTC.

The rearrangement links TRBV27 to TRBJ1-5, with D hard to call. The germline V gene has CDR1 MNHEY and CDR2 SMNVEV (reference sequence). The V end was cut by 2 bases, the J end by 0 bases, with 8 bases between. The CDR3 covers 15 residues. CDR3: CASSLEQTSNQPQHF. DNA of the CDR3: TGTGCCAGCAGTTTAGAACAGACTAGCAATCAGCCCCAGCATTTT.

This sequence joins TRBV2 and TRBJ1-1; unclear D gene. The CDR3 is made up of 13 amino acids. Germline CDR1 SNHLY, CDR2 FYNNEI. Trimming shortened V by 4 bases and J by 1 base, and 7 bases separated the two germline ends. CDR3 nucleotide sequence: TGTGCCAGCAGTGGGGCATCGAACACTGAAGCTTTCTTT. Residues: CASSGASNTEAFF. Looking up the rest from reference TRBV2 and TRBJ1-1 gives the full variable domain: EPEVTQTPSHQVTQMGQEVILRCVPISNHLYFYWYRQILGQKVEFLVSFYNNEISEKSEIFDDQFSVERPDGSNFTLKIRSTKLEDSAMYFCASSGASNTEAFFGQGTRLTVV.

This chain joins TRBV7-6 and TRBJ1-3, with a possible D match to TRBD1 (6 bases). CDR1 and CDR2 (germline): SGHVS, FNYEAQ. V was pared by 0 bases and J by 6 bases, with 15 bases between. The CDR3 runs to 16 residues. The CDR3 bases are TGTGCCAGCAGCTTAGCTCCGGGGGGCGGCGAAAACACCATATATTTT. Its translation is CASSLAPGGGENTIYF.

J is TRBJ1-1 and V is TRBV7-9, with 8 positions matching TRBD1. The length of the CDR3 is 19 residues. V lost 4 bases, J lost 1 base, and 17 bases stayed unmatched. CDR1 and CDR2 from the germline V gene are SEHNR and FQNEAQ (reference sequence). CDR3 nucleotides: TGTGCCAGCAGCTCCCACAGGGACAGGCAGGGGTGGACGAACACTGAAGCTTTCTTT. Translating gives CASSSHRDRQGWTNTEAFF.

V usage is TRBV14 and J usage is TRBJ2-1, with 10 positions matching TRBD2. From germline, CDR1 is SGHDN and CDR2 FVKESK. This CDR3 contains 17 residues. V shed 1 base and J 8 bases; nucleotides not matched to a gene: 11. CDR3 nucleotide sequence: TGTGCCAGCAGCCAAGGGATGGTACCTAGCGGGAGCCATGAGCAGTTCTTC. Translation gives CASSQGMVPSGSHEQFF.

The gene calls are TRBV28 and TRBJ2-4, with 9 bases that match TRBD2. V shed 1 base, J shed 4 bases, and the junction held 11 bases outside the gene matches. Looked up from germline, CDR1 is MDHEN and CDR2 is SYDVKM. CDR3 length: 18 residues. CDR3: CASSLFPGGLAGKNIQYF. CDR3 in DNA: TGTGCCAGCAGTTTATTTCCAGGGGGGCTAGCGGGAAAAAACATTCAGTACTTC.

The chain employs TRBV11-2 and TRBJ2-3; TRBD2 might be the D (5 bases). This CDR3 comprises 14 residues. V was pared by 5 bases and J by 2 bases, with 11 bases between. CDR1 SGHAT and CDR2 FQNNGV come from the germline V gene. This chain's CDR3 is CASSHRTFTDTQYF. In DNA, the CDR3 is TGTGCCAGCAGCCACCGGACTTTCACAGATACGCAGTATTTT.

The V gene is TRBV4-2, the J gene TRBJ1-3; no definite D call. Germline lookup yields CDR1 LGHNA and CDR2 YNFKEQ. V dropped 4 bases and J dropped 0 bases, with 16 bases sitting between them. The CDR3 length is 17 residues. The CDR3 DNA reads TGTGCCAGCAGCCTCGACCTGGCCACAGTCTCTGGAAACACCATATATTTT. It codes for CASSLDLATVSGNTIYF.

The chain is built from TRBV18 and TRBJ1-4, with a tentative D call TRBD1 (5 bases). The length of the CDR3 is 13 residues. V lost 5 bases and J 6 bases, leaving 10 bases between the germline ends. In germline, CDR1 is KGHSH, CDR2 LQKENI. The CDR3 nucleotides are TGTGCCAGCTCAGCTCAGGGTTATGAAAAACTGTTTTTT. Amino acid sequence: CASSAQGYEKLFF. The full variable domain, completed using reference TRBV18 and TRBJ1-4, is NAGVMQNPRHLVRRRGQEARLRCSPMKGHSHVYWYRQLPEEGLKFMVYLQKENIIDESGMPKERFSAEFPKEGPSILRIQQVVRGDSAAYFCASSAQGYEKLFFGSGTQLSVL.

This chain uses TRBV30 with TRBJ2-7, with 9 bases lining up with TRBD2. Losses at the gene ends were 5 bases for V and 4 bases for J; bases not matched to a gene: 9. The CDR3 spans 14 residues. CDR1 is GTSNPN and CDR2 is SVGIG in the germline V gene (reference sequence). The CDR3 region has the DNA TGTGCCTGGGGGCTAAGCGGGAGGAGGTACGAGCAGTACTTC. Protein: CAWGLSGRRYEQYF.

Notes on this clone: The sample carries other DNA sequences with the same CDR3. The chain is built from TRBV27 and TRBJ1-2; D possibly corresponds to TRBD1 (6 bases). This CDR3 has 18 residues. With 2 bases removed from V and 2 bases from J, the gap between germline ends came to 21 bases. CDR1 and CDR2 from the germline V gene are MNHEY and SMNVEV (reference sequence). The CDR3 here is CASSLRGRQGLSNYGYTF. CDR3 sequence (DNA): TGTGCCAGCAGTTTAAGGGGACGTCAGGGGCTATCCAACTATGGCTACACCTTC.

The chain recombines TRBV5-6 with TRBJ1-5, with 10 bases that match TRBD1. Germline CDR1 reads SGHDT; CDR2 reads YYEEEE. This CDR3 spans 14 amino acids. Trimming at V came to 4 bases and at J to 9 bases, leaving 7 bases not matched to a gene. CDR3 in DNA: TGTGCCAGCAGCGGGACAGGGGAAGACCGGCCCCAGCATTTT. Protein sequence: CASSGTGEDRPQHF.

The CDR3, as DNA: TGTGCCAGCAGTGAGGGCAGCTCCTCTGGAAACACCATATATTTT. This translates into CASSEGSSSGNTIYF. V is TRBV6-1 and J is TRBJ1-3; D remains ambiguous. Germline lookup yields CDR1 MNHNS and CDR2 SASEGT. V shed 3 bases and J shed 0 bases, with 9 bases lying between them. CDR3 length equals 15 residues.

The chain has TRBV27 and TRBJ1-2; TRBD1 is a possible D gene (6 bases). Trimming took 6 bases from V and 4 from J, leaving 12 bases between them. Germline loops: CDR1 MNHEY, CDR2 SMNVEV (reference sequence). This CDR3 contains 13 residues. The CDR3: CASRRQGGYGYTF. The CDR3 DNA reads TGTGCCAGCAGACGGCAAGGGGGCTATGGCTACACCTTC.

The chain combines TRBV5-8 with TRBJ2-5, with no clear D. Germline assignment: CDR1 SGHTS and CDR2 YDEGEE. CDR3 length: 12 amino acids. Trimming left V 0 bases short and J 6 bases short, with 6 bases between. CDR3 in DNA: TGTGCCAGCAGCTTGGGTAGTCAGACCCAGTACTTC. This encodes CASSLGSQTQYF.

The rearrangement links TRBV4-3 to TRBJ2-5; TRBD1 matches at 7 bases. Losses at the gene ends were 0 bases for V and 3 bases for J; bases not matched to a gene: 10. CDR3 length: 17 amino acids. Per the germline V gene, CDR1 is LGHNA and CDR2 is YSLEER. The CDR3: CASSQDFSDRLEETQYF. In DNA form, the CDR3 reads TGCGCCAGCAGCCAAGATTTCTCGGACAGGTTGGAAGAGACCCAGTACTTC.

The chain carries TRBV6-1 and TRBJ1-1, with a tentative D call TRBD1 (6 bases). The germline V gene has CDR1 MNHNS and CDR2 SASEGT. There are 13 residues in the CDR3. V lost 5 bases and J lost 3, with 10 bases in between. The CDR3 region is CASSQQGYTEAFF. The CDR3 nucleotides read TGTGCCAGCAGTCAACAGGGATACACTGAAGCTTTCTTT.

The chain links TRBV29-1 to TRBJ2-3; 15 bases map to TRBD2. V lost 2 bases and J lost 0; bases outside the gene matches: 9. The CDR3 loop spans 19 amino acids. The germline gives CDR1 SQVTM, CDR2 ANQGSEA. This chain's CDR3 is CSVESGGLAGGTSTDTQYF. The CDR3 DNA is TGCAGCGTTGAAAGCGGGGGACTAGCGGGAGGAACCAGCACAGATACGCAGTATTTT.

The chain joins TRBV5-6 to TRBJ1-1, with 9 bases fitting TRBD1. CDR3 size: 17 residues. The junction had 15 bases not matched to a gene; V was cut back by 4 bases and J by 5 bases. Germline V lookup: CDR1 SGHDT, CDR2 YYEEEE. The CDR3 sequence: CASSGYRDRVLRTEAFF. The CDR3 nucleotides read TGTGCCAGCAGCGGCTACCGGGACAGGGTACTGAGGACTGAAGCTTTCTTT. Filled out from reference TRBV5-6 and TRBJ1-1, the complete variable domain reads DAGVTQSPTHLIKTRGQQVTLRCSPKSGHDTVSWYQQALGQGPQFIFQYYEEEERQRGNFPDRFSGHQFPNYSSELNVNALLLGDSALYLCASSGYRDRVLRTEAFFGQGTRLTVV.

This clone was detected only once. CDR3 region: CASGGHGYGYTF. The DNA for the CDR3 is TGCGCCAGCGGGGGACATGGTTATGGCTACACCTTC. This rearrangement joins TRBV10-1 to TRBJ1-2; possible D gene TRBD1, 6 bases. CDR1 and CDR2 (germline): WNHNN, SYGVQD (reference sequence). The CDR3 is made up of 12 amino acids. Trimming shortened V by 8 bases and J by 5 bases, and 12 bases separated the two germline ends.